Listed below are T cell receptor beta chains from one sample, sequenced in a study of regulatory T cells in long-lasting Graves disease. In TCRdb, the multiplex PCR reads were re-called with MiXCR into one record per CDR3 protein. The table shows about 470,000 distinct CDR3 sequences, with less than 25% occurring only once. The material was peripheral blood mononuclear cells (PBMCs), obtained when the disease was refractory, from a patient treated with antithyroid drugs. These receptors originate from a female donor with Graves disease. CDR3s include the opening cysteine and the closing phenylalanine or tryptophan. D genes are given only for firm matches. Clone size is not always given. Where it is, it says once, few, many or a class for expanded clones.

CDR3nt: TGTGCCAGCTCCATCTTCGGGGGCTACGAGCAGTACTTC; CDR3aa: CASSIFGGYEQYF; d_gene: NA; abundance: many; j_gene: TRBJ2-7; v_gene: TRBV18
CDR3nt: TGCGCCAGCAGCTTCGGACAGGGAGGAACTCATGGCTACACCTTC; CDR3aa: CASSFGQGGTHGYTF; d_gene: TRBD1; abundance: many; j_gene: TRBJ1-2; v_gene: TRBV5-1
CDR3nt: TGTGCCAGCAATAACAGATTACCCTACAATGAGCAGTTCTTC; CDR3aa: CASNNRLPYNEQFF; d_gene: NA; abundance: NA; j_gene: TRBJ2-1; v_gene: TRBV11-1
CDR3nt: TGTGCCAGCAGTCTCTACGACAGTGCCGAGCAGTACTTC; CDR3aa: CASSLYDSAEQYF; d_gene: NA; abundance: NA; j_gene: TRBJ2-7; v_gene: TRBV27
CDR3nt: TGTGCCAGCAGCCCAAGCGGGAGGTGGGGAGAGACCCAGTACTTC; CDR3aa: CASSPSGRWGETQYF; d_gene: TRBD2; abundance: few; j_gene: TRBJ2-5; v_gene: TRBV7-8
CDR3nt: TGTGCCAGCAGTCAAGCAGGGGCGGGCGTGAGCTACACCTTC; CDR3aa: CASSQAGAGVSYTF; d_gene: NA; abundance: few; j_gene: TRBJ1-2; v_gene: TRBV27
CDR3nt: TGTGCCAGCAAGTGGGCAGGCAATCAGCCCCAGCATTTT; CDR3aa: CASKWAGNQPQHF; d_gene: NA; abundance: many; j_gene: TRBJ1-5; v_gene: TRBV2
CDR3nt: TGTGCCAGCAGTCCGTGGACCTCCGACCAAGAGACCCAGTACTTC; CDR3aa: CASSPWTSDQETQYF; d_gene: NA; abundance: many; j_gene: TRBJ2-5; v_gene: TRBV12-3/TRBV12-4
CDR3nt: TGTGCCAGCAGCCAGGTGGTATCCTACGAGCAGTACTTC; CDR3aa: CASSQVVSYEQYF; d_gene: NA; abundance: NA; j_gene: TRBJ2-7; v_gene: TRBV12-3/TRBV12-4
CDR3nt: TGTGCCAGCAGTTCTGGGACAGGGGGCACTGAAGCTTTCTTT; CDR3aa: CASSSGTGGTEAFF; d_gene: TRBD1; abundance: many; j_gene: TRBJ1-1; v_gene: TRBV28
CDR3nt: TGTGCCAGCAGCCCCGGGACGAACACTGAAGCTTTCTTT; CDR3aa: CASSPGTNTEAFF; d_gene: NA; abundance: few; j_gene: TRBJ1-1; v_gene: TRBV27
CDR3nt: TGTGCCAGCAGGGAAGGGGGTAGTCAGCCCCAGCATTTT; CDR3aa: CASREGGSQPQHF; d_gene: NA; abundance: many; j_gene: TRBJ1-5; v_gene: TRBV12-3/TRBV12-4
CDR3nt: TGCAGTGCTAGAGATTCAGACGCCACCTACGAGCAGTACTTC; CDR3aa: CSARDSDATYEQYF; d_gene: NA; abundance: many; j_gene: TRBJ2-7; v_gene: TRBV20-1
CDR3nt: TGTGCCAGCAGTTTCAGAGCGGATTACGAGCAGTACTTC; CDR3aa: CASSFRADYEQYF; d_gene: NA; abundance: few; j_gene: TRBJ2-7; v_gene: TRBV27
CDR3nt: TGTGCCAGCAGTGAAACCGGGACAGGGGGTCAGACCCAGTACTTC; CDR3aa: CASSETGTGGQTQYF; d_gene: TRBD1; abundance: once; j_gene: TRBJ2-5; v_gene: TRBV2
CDR3nt: TGCAGCGTTGAAGAGGTAGGGGGGGACGAGCAGTACTTC; CDR3aa: CSVEEVGGDEQYF; d_gene: NA; abundance: many; j_gene: TRBJ2-7; v_gene: TRBV29-1
CDR3nt: TGCGCCAGCAGCCTGGACGGGAGTTCTCCCTACGAGCAGTACTTC; CDR3aa: CASSLDGSSPYEQYF; d_gene: NA; abundance: NA; j_gene: TRBJ2-7; v_gene: TRBV5-1
CDR3nt: TGTGCCAGCAGTGAAATAGCGGGAGTAAGTTACGAGCAGTACTTC; CDR3aa: CASSEIAGVSYEQYF; d_gene: TRBD2; abundance: many; j_gene: TRBJ2-7; v_gene: TRBV2
CDR3nt: TGTGCCAGCCAGGGACAGCGCCACACTGAAGCTTTCTTT; CDR3aa: CASQGQRHTEAFF; d_gene: TRBD1; abundance: NA; j_gene: TRBJ1-1; v_gene: TRBV6-1
CDR3nt: TGTGCCAGCAGCCGAAGCAAGGGACTAGCGGGGGCCTACGAGCAGTACTTC; CDR3aa: CASSRSKGLAGAYEQYF; d_gene: TRBD2; abundance: NA; j_gene: TRBJ2-7; v_gene: TRBV3-1
CDR3nt: TGTGCCACCAGGGACAGTCAGAACACTGAAGCTTTCTTT; CDR3aa: CATRDSQNTEAFF; d_gene: NA; abundance: many; j_gene: TRBJ1-1; v_gene: TRBV15
CDR3nt: TGTGCCAGCCGTCGGACAGGGTCTAACACTGAAGCTTTCTTT; CDR3aa: CASRRTGSNTEAFF; d_gene: TRBD1; abundance: many; j_gene: TRBJ1-1; v_gene: TRBV2
CDR3nt: TGTGCCAGCAGTTACTCCAGACACACTGAAGCTTTCTTT; CDR3aa: CASSYSRHTEAFF; d_gene: NA; abundance: many; j_gene: TRBJ1-1; v_gene: TRBV6-5
CDR3nt: TGCGCCAGCGGGCGGGACGGGAACACTGAAGCTTTCTTT; CDR3aa: CASGRDGNTEAFF; d_gene: NA; abundance: many; j_gene: TRBJ1-1; v_gene: TRBV5-1
CDR3nt: TGCGCCAGCAGCCAAGGCTTACCGCCCAATCAGCCCCAGCATTTT; CDR3aa: CASSQGLPPNQPQHF; d_gene: NA; abundance: once; j_gene: TRBJ1-5; v_gene: TRBV4-1
CDR3nt: TGTGCCAGCAGTTACTACGCAACGGGACAGGGGTACGAGCAGTACTTC; CDR3aa: CASSYYATGQGYEQYF; d_gene: TRBD1; abundance: NA; j_gene: TRBJ2-7; v_gene: TRBV6-2/TRBV6-3
CDR3nt: TGTGCCAGCAGTTCCCGGGGAGGTAAACGTGAAAAACTGTTTTTT; CDR3aa: CASSSRGGKREKLFF; d_gene: NA; abundance: many; j_gene: TRBJ1-4; v_gene: TRBV28